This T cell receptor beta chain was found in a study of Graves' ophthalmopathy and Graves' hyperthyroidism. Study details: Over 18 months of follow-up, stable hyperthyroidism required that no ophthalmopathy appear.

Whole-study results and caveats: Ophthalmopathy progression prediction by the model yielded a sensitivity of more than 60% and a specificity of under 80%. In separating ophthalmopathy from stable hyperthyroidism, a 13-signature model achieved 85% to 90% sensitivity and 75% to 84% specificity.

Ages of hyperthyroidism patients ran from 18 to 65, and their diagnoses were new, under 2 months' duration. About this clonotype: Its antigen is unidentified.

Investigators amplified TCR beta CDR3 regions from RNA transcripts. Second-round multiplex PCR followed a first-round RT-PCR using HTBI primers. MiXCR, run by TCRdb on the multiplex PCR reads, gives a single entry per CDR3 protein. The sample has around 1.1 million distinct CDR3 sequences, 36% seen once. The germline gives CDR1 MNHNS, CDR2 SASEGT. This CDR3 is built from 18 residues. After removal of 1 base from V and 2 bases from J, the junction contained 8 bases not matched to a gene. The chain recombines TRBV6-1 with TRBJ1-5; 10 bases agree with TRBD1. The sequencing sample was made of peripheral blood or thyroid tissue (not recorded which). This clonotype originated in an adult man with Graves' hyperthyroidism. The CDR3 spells CASSEGAGTGVGNQPQHF. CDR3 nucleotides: TGTGCCAGCAGTGAAGGGGCCGGGACAGGGGTGGGCAATCAGCCCCAGCATTTT.